Listed below are T cell receptor beta chains from one sample, sequenced in a study of cytomegalovirus exposure and HLA in healthy donors. Sequencing was performed with immunoSEQ multiplex PCR; in TCRdb, only in-frame clones are kept and a portion is missing. This table holds 90,000 to 150,000 clones, over 75% found once. The sample comprised PBMCs. The receptors shown here come from a woman aged 18-29 years in good health and CMV-seropositive. CDR3s include the opening cysteine and the closing phenylalanine or tryptophan. D genes are given only for firm matches. The size entry is marked missing in some rows and otherwise reads once, few, many or a size class.

.	TRBV5-1	TRBJ2-1	.	CASSLTTTSSYNEQFF	TGCGCCAGCAGCCTCACTACGACGAGCTCCTACAATGAGCAGTTCTTC
.	TRBV28	TRBJ1-2	TRBD1	CASTPPGDSHGYTF	TGTGCCAGCACCCCACCCGGGGACAGCCATGGCTACACCTTC
.	TRBV30	TRBJ1-1	.	CAWSVRGGDTEAFF	TGTGCCTGGAGTGTACGAGGAGGGGACACTGAAGCTTTCTTT
once	TRBV4-1	TRBJ2-1	TRBD2	CASSLGLARNEQFF	TGCGCCAGCAGCCTCGGACTAGCGAGAAATGAGCAGTTCTTC
.	TRBV2	TRBJ2-3	TRBD2	CASSYSGASTDTQYF	TGTGCCAGCAGTTATAGCGGGGCCAGCACAGATACGCAGTATTTT
few	TRBV6-1	TRBJ1-2	.	CASSPRTDRDGYTF	TGTGCCAGCAGCCCCAGGACAGATAGAGATGGCTACACCTTC
once	TRBV29-1	TRBJ2-1	.	CSVRTSGNYNEQFF	TGCAGCGTGCGTACCTCAGGGAACTACAATGAGCAGTTCTTC
.	TRBV4-1	TRBJ1-5	.	CASSQDQGLQPQHF	TGCGCCAGCAGCCAAGATCAGGGGCTTCAGCCCCAGCATTTT
.	TRBV4-1	TRBJ1-2	TRBD1	CASSQIGTEYGYTF	TGCGCCAGCAGCCAAATAGGGACAGAATATGGCTACACCTTC
.	TRBV5-1	TRBJ1-1	.	CASSLDRHMNTEAFF	TGCGCCAGCAGCTTGGACAGACACATGAACACTGAAGCTTTCTTT
.	TRBV5-6	TRBJ1-6	.	CASSLGSTSPLHF	TGTGCCAGCAGCTTAGGGAGTACTTCACCCCTCCACTTT
.	TRBV6-1	TRBJ1-2	TRBD1	CASRVDRGRGYGYTF	TGTGCCAGCAGGGTAGACAGGGGGCGAGGCTATGGCTACACCTTC
.	TRBV7-9	TRBJ1-1	.	CASSSLGGGGTEAFF	TGTGCCAGCAGCTCCCTTGGGGGAGGGGGCACTGAAGCTTTCTTT
.	TRBV11-3	TRBJ2-1	TRBD2	CASSSPWTSGSYNEQFF	TGTGCCAGCAGCTCGCCATGGACTAGCGGGTCCTACAATGAGCAGTTCTTC
.	TRBV7-9	TRBJ1-4	TRBD1	CASSPPGQGAEKLFF	TGTGCCAGCAGTCCACCGGGACAGGGGGCCGAAAAACTGTTTTTT
.	TRBV7-2	TRBJ1-3	.	CASSLVSLSGNTIYF	TGTGCCAGCAGCTTAGTGAGTCTCTCTGGAAACACCATATATTTT
.	TRBV7-6	TRBJ2-5	TRBD2	CASSSSKIYSGGRETQYF	TGTGCCAGCAGCTCTTCAAAAATCTATAGCGGGGGGAGGGAGACCCAGTACTTC
.	TRBV6-6	TRBJ2-7	TRBD2	CASSPRTSGYYEQYF	TGTGCCAGCTCCCCAAGGACTAGCGGGTACTACGAGCAGTACTTC
.	TRBV5-1	TRBJ1-1	.	CASSLLETGEAFF	TGCGCCAGCAGCTTGCTTGAGACGGGTGAAGCTTTCTTT
.	TRBV9	TRBJ2-1	TRBD1	CASSVEGTGGFYEQFF	TGTGCCAGCAGCGTAGAGGGGACAGGGGGATTTTATGAGCAGTTCTTC
.	TRBV6-1	TRBJ1-5	TRBD1	CASTTPGGQNQPQHF	TGTGCCAGCACCACCCCAGGGGGACAGAATCAGCCCCAGCATTTT
.	TRBV6-1	TRBJ2-3	.	CASRKQGWADTQYF	TGTGCCAGCAGGAAACAGGGATGGGCAGATACGCAGTATTTT
few	TRBV7-9	TRBJ2-1	TRBD2	CASSLRPLAGDPRGNEQFF	TGTGCCAGCAGCTTACGGCCACTAGCGGGAGATCCCCGGGGGAATGAGCAGTTCTTC
.	TRBV2	TRBJ1-5	.	CASKVYEGGNQPQHF	TGTGCCAGCAAGGTTTATGAGGGAGGGAATCAGCCCCAGCATTTT
.	TRBV5-1	TRBJ2-7	.	CACHRVPNYEQYF	TGCGCCTGTCACCGGGTTCCCAACTACGAGCAGTACTTC
.	TRBV19	TRBJ1-5	.	CASSTLAGYQPQHF	TGTGCCAGTAGTACCTTGGCAGGCTATCAGCCCCAGCATTTT
.	TRBV6-1	TRBJ2-1	.	CASSEASNDEQFF	TGTGCCAGCAGTGAAGCGAGTAACGATGAGCAGTTCTTC
.	TRBV11-3	TRBJ2-3	.	CASSYPGGSTDTQYF	TGTGCCAGCAGCTACCCAGGAGGGAGCACAGATACGCAGTATTTT
.	TRBV18	TRBJ1-3	.	CASSPGSPGNTIYF	TGTGCCAGCTCACCAGGGAGTCCTGGAAACACCATATATTTT
.	TRBV19	TRBJ2-7	TRBD1	CASSPAGTGAYEQYF	TGTGCCAGTAGCCCCGCCGGGACAGGGGCCTACGAGCAGTACTTC
.	TRBV29-1	TRBJ2-2	.	CSAYLSGDTGELFF	TGCAGCGCCTATCTGTCGGGAGACACCGGGGAGCTGTTTTTT
once	TRBV7-9	TRBJ2-2	.	CASSLVRGAGELFF	TGTGCCAGCAGCTTAGTACGGGGTGCAGGGGAGCTGTTTTTT
.	TRBV2	TRBJ2-7	.	CAGIQDPGLQIPYEQYF	TGTGCCGGAATTCAAGACCCGGGACTCCAAATACCCTACGAGCAGTACTTC
.	TRBV19	TRBJ2-7	TRBD2	CASTNRGGEQYF	TGTGCCAGTACCAATCGGGGGGGTGAGCAGTACTTC
once	TRBV5-4	TRBJ1-1	.	CASSLSTSGVDTEAFF	TGTGCCAGCAGCTTGAGTACCTCAGGGGTCGACACTGAAGCTTTCTTT
.	TRBV29-1	TRBJ2-1	.	CSVTRPGGQFF	TGCAGCGTCACGCGACCCGGGGGGCAGTTCTTC
.	TRBV11-2	TRBJ2-1	.	CASSLAFRGVREQFF	TGTGCCAGCAGCTTAGCGTTCAGGGGGGTCCGTGAGCAGTTCTTC
.	TRBV5-6	TRBJ2-7	.	CASSLSGLSYEQYF	TGTGCCAGCAGCTTGTCAGGGTTGTCCTACGAGCAGTACTTC
.	TRBV9	TRBJ2-3	.	CASSESSGWIDTQYF	TGTGCCAGCAGCGAGTCGTCGGGGTGGATAGATACGCAGTATTTT
.	TRBV4-1	TRBJ1-4	.	CASSPTGPRGEKLFF	TGCGCCAGCAGCCCTACAGGGCCACGGGGTGAAAAACTGTTTTTT
.	TRBV5-1	TRBJ2-6	.	CASSLAVSGANVLTF	TGCGCCAGCAGCTTGGCTGTCTCTGGGGCCAACGTCCTGACTTTC